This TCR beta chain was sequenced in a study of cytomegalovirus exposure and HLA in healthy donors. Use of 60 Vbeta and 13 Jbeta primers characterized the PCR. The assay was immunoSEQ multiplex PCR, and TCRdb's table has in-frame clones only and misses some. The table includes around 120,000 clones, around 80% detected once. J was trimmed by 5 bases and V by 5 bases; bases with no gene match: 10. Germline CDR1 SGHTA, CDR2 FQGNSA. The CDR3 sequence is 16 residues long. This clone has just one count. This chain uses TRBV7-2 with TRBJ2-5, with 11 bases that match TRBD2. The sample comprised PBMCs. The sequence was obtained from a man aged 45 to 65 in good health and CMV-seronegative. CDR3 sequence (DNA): TGTGCCAGCAGCCACCCCCCTAGCGGGAGGTTGGAGACCCAGTACTTC. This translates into CASSHPPSGRLETQYF. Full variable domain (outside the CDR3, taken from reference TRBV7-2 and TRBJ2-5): GAGVSQSPSNKVTEKGKDVELRCDPISGHTALYWYRQSLGQGLEFLIYFQGNSAPDKSGLPSDRFSAERTGGSVSTLTIQRTQQEDSAVYLCASSHPPSGRLETQYFGPGTRLLVL.